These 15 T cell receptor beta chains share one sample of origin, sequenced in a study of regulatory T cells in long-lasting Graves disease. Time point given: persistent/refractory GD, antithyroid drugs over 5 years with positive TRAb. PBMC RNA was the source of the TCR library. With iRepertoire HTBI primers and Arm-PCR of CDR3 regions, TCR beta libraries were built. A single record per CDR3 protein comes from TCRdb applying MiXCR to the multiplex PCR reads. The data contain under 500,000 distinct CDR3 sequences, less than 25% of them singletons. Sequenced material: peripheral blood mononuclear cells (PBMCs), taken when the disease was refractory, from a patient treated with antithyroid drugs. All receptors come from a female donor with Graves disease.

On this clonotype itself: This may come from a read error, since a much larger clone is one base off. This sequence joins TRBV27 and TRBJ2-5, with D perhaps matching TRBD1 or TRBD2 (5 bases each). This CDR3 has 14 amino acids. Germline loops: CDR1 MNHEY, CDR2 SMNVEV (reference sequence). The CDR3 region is CASSPAWDEEAQYF. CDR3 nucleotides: TGTGCCAGCAGTCCCGCCTGGGACGAAGAGGCCCAGTACTTC.

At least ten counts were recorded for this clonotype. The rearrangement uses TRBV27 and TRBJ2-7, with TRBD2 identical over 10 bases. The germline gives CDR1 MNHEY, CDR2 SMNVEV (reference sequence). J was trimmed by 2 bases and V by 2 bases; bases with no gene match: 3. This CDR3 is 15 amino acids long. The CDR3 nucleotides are TGTGCCAGCAGTTTAGGACTAGCGGTAACCTACGAGCAGTACTTC. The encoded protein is CASSLGLAVTYEQYF.

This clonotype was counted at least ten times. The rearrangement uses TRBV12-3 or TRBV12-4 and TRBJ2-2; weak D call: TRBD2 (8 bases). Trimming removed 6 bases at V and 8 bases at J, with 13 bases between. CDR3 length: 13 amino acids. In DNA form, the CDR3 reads TGTGCCAGCAGCCGGGGGGGACAGGGGGAGCTGTTTTTT. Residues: CASSRGGQGELFF.

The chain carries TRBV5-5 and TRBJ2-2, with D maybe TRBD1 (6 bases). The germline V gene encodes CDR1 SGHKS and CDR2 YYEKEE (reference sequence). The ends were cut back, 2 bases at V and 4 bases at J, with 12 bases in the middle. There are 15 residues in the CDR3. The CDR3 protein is CASSFAGVGTGELFF. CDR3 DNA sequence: TGTGCCAGCAGCTTCGCAGGGGTTGGCACCGGGGAGCTGTTTTTT.

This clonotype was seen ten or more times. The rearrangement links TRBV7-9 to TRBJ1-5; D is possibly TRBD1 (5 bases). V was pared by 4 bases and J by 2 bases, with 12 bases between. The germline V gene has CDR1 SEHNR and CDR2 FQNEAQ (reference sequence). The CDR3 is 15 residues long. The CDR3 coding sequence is TGTGCCAGCAGCTCGGGACGGCTGGGCAATCAGCCCCAGCATTTT. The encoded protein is CASSSGRLGNQPQHF. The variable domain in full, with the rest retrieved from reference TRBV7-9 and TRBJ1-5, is DTGVSQNPRHKITKRGQNVTFRCDPISEHNRLYWYRQTLGQGPEFLTYFQNEAQLEKSRLLSDRFSAERPKGSFSTLEIQRTEQGDSAMYLCASSSGRLGNQPQHFGDGTRLSIL.

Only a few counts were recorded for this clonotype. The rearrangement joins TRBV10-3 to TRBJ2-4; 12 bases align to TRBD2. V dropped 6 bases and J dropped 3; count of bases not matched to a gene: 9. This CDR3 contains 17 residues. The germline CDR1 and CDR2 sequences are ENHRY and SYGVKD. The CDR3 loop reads CAISALAGGQGKNIQYF. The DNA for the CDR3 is TGTGCCATCAGCGCCCTAGCGGGAGGGCAGGGCAAAAACATTCAGTACTTC.

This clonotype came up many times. The CDR3: CASSLRGGGQPQHF. The CDR3 nucleotides read TGTGCCAGCAGTTTAAGGGGTGGGGGTCAGCCCCAGCATTTT. The rearrangement uses TRBV12-3 or TRBV12-4 and TRBJ1-5, with D possibly matching TRBD1 (5 bases). V dropped 2 bases and J dropped 6 bases, with 11 bases sitting between them. This CDR3 spans 14 amino acids.

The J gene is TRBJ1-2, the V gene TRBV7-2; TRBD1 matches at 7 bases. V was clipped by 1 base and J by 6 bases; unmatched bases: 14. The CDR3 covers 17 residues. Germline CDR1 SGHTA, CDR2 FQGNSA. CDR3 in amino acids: CASSLEDRDNGEDGYTF. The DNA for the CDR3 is TGTGCCAGCAGCTTAGAAGACAGGGATAACGGAGAGGATGGCTACACCTTC.

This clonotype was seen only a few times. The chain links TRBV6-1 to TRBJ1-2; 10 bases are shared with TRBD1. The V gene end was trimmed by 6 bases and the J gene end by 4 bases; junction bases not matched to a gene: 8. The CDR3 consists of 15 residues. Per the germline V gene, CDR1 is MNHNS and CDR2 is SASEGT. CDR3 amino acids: CASSVGQGGGYGYTF. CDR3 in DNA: TGTGCCAGCAGCGTCGGACAGGGGGGAGGCTATGGCTACACCTTC.

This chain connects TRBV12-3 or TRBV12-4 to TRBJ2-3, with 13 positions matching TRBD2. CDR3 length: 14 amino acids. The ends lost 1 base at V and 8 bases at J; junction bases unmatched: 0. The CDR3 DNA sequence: TGTGCCAGCAGTTTAGGACTAGCGGGAGGTACGCAGTATTTT. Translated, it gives CASSLGLAGGTQYF.

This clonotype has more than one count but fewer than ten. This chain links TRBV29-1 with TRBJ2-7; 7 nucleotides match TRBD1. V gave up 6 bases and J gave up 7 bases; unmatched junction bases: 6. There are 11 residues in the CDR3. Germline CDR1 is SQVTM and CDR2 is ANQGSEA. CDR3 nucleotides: TGCAGCGTAAGGACAGGCTTTGAGCAGTACTTC. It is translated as CSVRTGFEQYF.

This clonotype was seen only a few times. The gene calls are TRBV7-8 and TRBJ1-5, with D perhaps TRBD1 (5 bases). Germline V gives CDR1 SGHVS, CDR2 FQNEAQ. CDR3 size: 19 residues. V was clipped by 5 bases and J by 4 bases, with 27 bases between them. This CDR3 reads CASSPFHSSWGLENQPQHF. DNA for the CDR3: TGTGCCAGCAGCCCCTTTCACAGTTCATGGGGCTTGGAAAATCAGCCCCAGCATTTT.

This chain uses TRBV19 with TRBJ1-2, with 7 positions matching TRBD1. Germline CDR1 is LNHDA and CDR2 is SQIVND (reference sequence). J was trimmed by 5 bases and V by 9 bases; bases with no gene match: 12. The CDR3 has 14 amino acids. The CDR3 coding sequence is TGTGCCAGCAGGGGGTTCCCCAGCGATTATGGCTACACCTTC. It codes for CASRGFPSDYGYTF.

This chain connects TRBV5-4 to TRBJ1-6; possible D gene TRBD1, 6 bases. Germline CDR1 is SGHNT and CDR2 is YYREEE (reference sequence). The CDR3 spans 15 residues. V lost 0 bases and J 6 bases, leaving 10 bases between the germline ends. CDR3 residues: CASSLEQGLNSPLHF. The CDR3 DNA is TGTGCCAGCAGCTTGGAACAGGGTCTTAATTCACCCCTCCACTTT.

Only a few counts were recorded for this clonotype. Here the CDR3 DNA reads TGCAGCGCCCTGGACAGGATGAACACTGAAGCTTTCTTT. It encodes CSALDRMNTEAFF. The rearrangement uses TRBV29-1 and TRBJ1-1, with TRBD1 identical over 7 bases. Germline V CDR1 and CDR2: SQVTM, ANQGSEA. V trimming: 7 bases; J trimming: 0 bases; junction bases outside the gene matches: 5. The CDR3 loop spans 13 amino acids. The entire variable domain, with the rest obtained from reference TRBV29-1 and TRBJ1-1, is as follows: SAVISQKPSRDICQRGTSLTIQCQVDSQVTMMFWYRQQPGQSLTLIATANQGSEATYESGFVIDKFPISRPNLTFSTLTVSNMSPEDSSIYLCSALDRMNTEAFFGQGTRLTVV.